One and the same sample provided the 8 T cell receptor beta chains below, sequenced in a study of blood T cell repertoires in COVID-19. Method: immunoSEQ multiplex PCR; TCRdb's copy keeps in-frame clones and lacks some. This table has approximately 200,000 clones, approximately 84% appearing once. The sequenced sample was PBMCs or T cells enriched from blood (not recorded which). The receptors here all came from a middle-aged man who had recovered from COVID-19.

This rearrangement joins TRBV5-1 to TRBJ1-4; 7 bases agree with TRBD1. Germline trimming cut 3 bases from V and 4 bases from J; bases unmatched to any gene: 9. There are 16 residues in the CDR3. Germline loops: CDR1 SGHRS, CDR2 YFSETQ. CDR3 loop: CASSSAPGQHNEKLFF. The CDR3 DNA reads as TGCGCCAGCAGCTCCGCCCCGGGACAGCATAATGAAAAACTGTTTTTT.

The V call is TRBV10-3, the J call TRBJ2-5; possibly TRBD2 for D (5 bases). The CDR3 is 16 amino acids. Germline CDR1 reads ENHRY; CDR2 reads SYGVKD. Trimming pared 0 bases from V and 4 bases from J, leaving 15 bases between. The CDR3 reads CAISESGRDPPETQYF. CDR3 bases: TGTGCCATCAGTGAGTCAGGTCGGGATCCCCCAGAGACCCAGTACTTC.

The chain combines TRBV5-6 with TRBJ1-2, with 9 bases lining up with TRBD1. Germline loops: CDR1 SGHDT, CDR2 YYEEEE. With 6 bases clipped from V and 7 bases from J, the junction kept 7 bases outside the gene matches. The CDR3 is 13 amino acids. The CDR3 spells CASMPGTGTGYTF. CDR3 DNA sequence: TGTGCCAGCATGCCCGGGACAGGGACTGGCTACACCTTC.

V is TRBV10-1 and J is TRBJ2-2; D is undetermined. The CDR3 is 14 amino acids. Trimming removed 5 bases at V and 2 bases at J, with 9 bases between. Germline assignment: CDR1 WNHNN and CDR2 SYGVQD (reference sequence). In DNA, the CDR3 is TGCGCCAGCAGTAGAGAGTCCAACACCGGGGAGCTGTTTTTT. It codes for CASSRESNTGELFF.

This clone was counted once. V and J are TRBV18 and TRBJ2-7; 7 bases fit TRBD1. Losses at the gene ends were 3 bases for V and 4 bases for J; bases not matched to a gene: 6. Germline CDR1 KGHSH, CDR2 LQKENI. The length of the CDR3 is 14 residues. The CDR3 region has the DNA TGTGCCAGCTCACCGTTCCGACAGGGTTACGAGCAGTACTTC. Its translation: CASSPFRQGYEQYF.

This chain links TRBV7-3 with TRBJ1-1; D is undetermined. The CDR3 totals 13 residues. V shed 5 bases and J shed 2 bases, with 9 bases lying between them. CDR1 and CDR2 from the germline V gene are SGHTA and FQGTGA. The CDR3 here is CASSVGHNTEAFF. CDR3 in DNA: TGTGCCAGCAGCGTGGGCCATAACACTGAAGCTTTCTTT.

For the CDR3, the DNA is TGTGCCAGCGCAGAATCTGACTTCTACGGTAGCAATCAGCCCCAGCATTTT. Translation: CASAESDFYGSNQPQHF. The chain has TRBV19 and TRBJ1-5; D gene unclear. Trimming shortened V by 9 bases and J by 0 bases, and 21 bases separated the two germline ends. The CDR3 runs to 17 residues. Germline V gives CDR1 LNHDA, CDR2 SQIVND (reference sequence).

V usage is TRBV6-1 and J usage is TRBJ1-1; unclear D gene. V lost 3 bases, J lost 1 base, and 9 bases lay in between. Germline lookup yields CDR1 MNHNS and CDR2 SASEGT. CDR3 length: 14 amino acids. The CDR3 loop is CASSERNRNTEAFF. The DNA for the CDR3 is TGTGCCAGCAGTGAGAGAAACCGGAACACTGAAGCTTTCTTT.